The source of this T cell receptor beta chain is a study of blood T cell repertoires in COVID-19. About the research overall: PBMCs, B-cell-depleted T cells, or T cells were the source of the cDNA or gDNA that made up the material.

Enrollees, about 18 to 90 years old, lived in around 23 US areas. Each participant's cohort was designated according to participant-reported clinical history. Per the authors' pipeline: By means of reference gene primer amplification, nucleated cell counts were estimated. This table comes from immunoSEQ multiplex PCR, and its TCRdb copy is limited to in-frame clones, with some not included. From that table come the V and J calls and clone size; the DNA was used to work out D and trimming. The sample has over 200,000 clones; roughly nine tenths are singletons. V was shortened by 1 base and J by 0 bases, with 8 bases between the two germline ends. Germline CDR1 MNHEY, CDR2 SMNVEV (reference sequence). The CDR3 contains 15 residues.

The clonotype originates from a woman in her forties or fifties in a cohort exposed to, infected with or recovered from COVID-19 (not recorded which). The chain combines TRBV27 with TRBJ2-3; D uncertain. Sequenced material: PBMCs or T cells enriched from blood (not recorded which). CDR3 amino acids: CASSLFAHSTDTQYF. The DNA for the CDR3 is TGTGCCAGCAGTTTATTCGCACATAGCACAGATACGCAGTATTTT.